The rows below give T cell receptor beta chains drawn from one sample of a study of control samples from healthy donors and cancer patients. The method was immunoSEQ multiplex PCR; TCRdb's version includes in-frame clones alone and lacks a portion of them. This sample carries 20,000 to 30,000 clones, more than 75% of them seen once, and the ten largest clones take about 25%. Sample: PBMCs. These receptors were taken from a man aged 60 to 75 with colorectal cancer. CDR3s include the opening cysteine and the closing phenylalanine or tryptophan. The order of the fields is CDR3 DNA, CDR3 protein, D gene, clone size, J gene, V gene. D genes are given only for firm matches. The size entry is marked missing in some rows and otherwise reads once, few, many or a size class.

TGTGCCAGCAGTGTAGGACAGAACTATGGCTACACCTTC,CASSVGQNYGYTF,.,.,TRBJ1-2,TRBV2
TGTGCCAGCAGCCCACCGACTAGCGGATCCTACGAGCAGTACTTC,CASSPPTSGSYEQYF,TRBD2,once,TRBJ2-7,TRBV5-6
TGTGCCAGCTCCCCGGGCCCTAACTATGGCTACACCTTC,CASSPGPNYGYTF,.,.,TRBJ1-2,TRBV27
TGTGCCAGCAGCGTCGGCAGGGAGATCTACGAGCAGTACTTC,CASSVGREIYEQYF,.,.,TRBJ2-7,TRBV13
TGCGCCAGCAGCCAAGGAAGGACTGAAGCTTTCTTT,CASSQGRTEAFF,.,.,TRBJ1-1,TRBV4-3
TGTGCCAGCAGCGTCGAGGGAGCGAGCTATGGCTACACCTTC,CASSVEGASYGYTF,.,.,TRBJ1-2,TRBV9
TGCGCCAGCACTTGGGACAGGGGGCATTTTGGAAACACCATATATTTT,CASTWDRGHFGNTIYF,TRBD1,once,TRBJ1-3,TRBV10-2
TGTGCCACCACCGGGACAGCTTATTCACCCCTCCACTTT,CATTGTAYSPLHF,TRBD1,.,TRBJ1-6,TRBV7-2
TGTGCCAGCAGCCCGGCCGGGACAGACTCTGGGGCCAACGTCCTGACTTTC,CASSPAGTDSGANVLTF,TRBD1,.,TRBJ2-6,TRBV4-2
TGTGCCAGCAGTTACTCGTTGGGGGGAACTGAAGCTTTCTTT,CASSYSLGGTEAFF,.,.,TRBJ1-1,TRBV6-6
TGTGCCAGCAGCGTCGAGTGGTCCTACAATGAGCAGTTCTTC,CASSVEWSYNEQFF,.,.,TRBJ2-1,TRBV9
TGTGCCAGCAGTCCCCAAGACATAGTGCTCTACGAGCAGTACTTC,CASSPQDIVLYEQYF,.,.,TRBJ2-7,TRBV27
TGTGCCAGCAGCTTAGTGGGTAGCCGCAATGAGCAGTTCTTC,CASSLVGSRNEQFF,.,.,TRBJ2-1,TRBV7-6
TGCAGTGCTAGCGGGGCGGATAAGCAGTTCTTC,CSASGADKQFF,.,.,TRBJ2-1,TRBV20-1
TGTGCCAGCAGTTACGGAGGGGGCGCTAACTATGGCTACACCTTC,CASSYGGGANYGYTF,TRBD1,.,TRBJ1-2,TRBV6-5
TGTGCCAGCAGCTTGGGACAGGGCCAAGAGACCCAGTACTTC,CASSLGQGQETQYF,TRBD1,.,TRBJ2-5,TRBV5-5
TGCGCCAGCAGTCCCTCGCCCGGAACCGGGGAGCTGTTTTTT,CASSPSPGTGELFF,.,.,TRBJ2-2,TRBV5-1
TGTGCCAGTAGTGCCTTCGGCGGAAACAATCAGCCCCAGCATTTT,CASSAFGGNNQPQHF,.,medium-sized,TRBJ1-5,TRBV19
TGTGCCAGTAGTATACCCCTAGGGGGGGTAAGGGGAGATCAGCCCCAGCATTTT,CASSIPLGGVRGDQPQHF,.,.,TRBJ1-5,TRBV19
TGTGCCAGCAGCTTAGGACCACAGAGGTACCAAGAGACCCAGTACTTC,CASSLGPQRYQETQYF,.,.,TRBJ2-5,TRBV11-2
TGTGCCAGCAGCCAAGCGGTGCTCTCTGGAAACACCATATATTTT,CASSQAVLSGNTIYF,.,.,TRBJ1-3,TRBV14
TGTGCCAGCAGCGGGACAGGAGATCAGCCCCAGCATTTT,CASSGTGDQPQHF,TRBD1,once,TRBJ1-5,TRBV5-8
TGTGCCAGTAGTTTACTTCGAGAGACTGAAGCTTTCTTT,CASSLLRETEAFF,.,.,TRBJ1-1,TRBV19
TGTGCCAGCAGCGTAGAGGGGGGCAACTCACCCCTCCACTTT,CASSVEGGNSPLHF,.,.,TRBJ1-6,TRBV9
TGCGCCAGCAGCCCCAATCCCTCTATCATGAACACTGAAGCTTTCTTT,CASSPNPSIMNTEAFF,.,once,TRBJ1-1,TRBV5-1
TGTGCCAGCAGCTCTTACAACTCTGGGGCCAACGTCCTGACTTTC,CASSSYNSGANVLTF,.,.,TRBJ2-6,TRBV5-5
TGCGCCAGCAGCTTGGCCGTGCCCTCTAACTATGGCTACACCTTC,CASSLAVPSNYGYTF,.,.,TRBJ1-2,TRBV5-1
TGTGCCAGCAGACCGGGTTTGGGGGGGGCGAGTTCACCCCTCCACTTT,CASRPGLGGASSPLHF,.,.,TRBJ1-6,TRBV27
TGCAGTGCTAGGCCCTTGCGGGGGGAGTATTTT,CSARPLRGEYF,TRBD2,.,TRBJ2-3,TRBV20-1
TGTGCCAGCAGTTATGCATTGCGGTTGATGGGCACTGAAGCTTTCTTT,CASSYALRLMGTEAFF,.,.,TRBJ1-1,TRBV6-2/TRBV6-3
TGTGCCAGCAGCTTGGACCAAACAATCTCTGGGGCCAACGTCCTGACTTTC,CASSLDQTISGANVLTF,.,few,TRBJ2-6,TRBV5-4
TGTGCCAGCGGGGCCCAAGGGACGCTTAATGAAAAACTGTTTTTT,CASGAQGTLNEKLFF,.,once,TRBJ1-4,TRBV2
TGTGCCAGCAGCTTATTGGGGGACGCGAACACCGGGGAGCTGTTTTTT,CASSLLGDANTGELFF,.,few,TRBJ2-2,TRBV7-2
TGTGCCAGCACCCAGAGTATGAACACTGAAGCTTTCTTT,CASTQSMNTEAFF,.,.,TRBJ1-1,TRBV3-1/TRBV3-2
TGTGCCTGGACTCCTGGGACGGACACCGGGGAGCTGTTTTTT,CAWTPGTDTGELFF,.,once,TRBJ2-2,TRBV30
TGTGCCACCAGTGATTTCCCCCAACAAGAAAATCAGCCCCAGCATTTT,CATSDFPQQENQPQHF,.,.,TRBJ1-5,TRBV24-1
TGTGCCGGAGGAGAAAACTATGGCTACACCTTC,CAGGENYGYTF,.,.,TRBJ1-2,TRBV30
TGTGCCAGCAGCTTACAGGCCTACACTGAAGCTTTCTTT,CASSLQAYTEAFF,.,.,TRBJ1-1,TRBV7-2
TGTGCCTGGAGAGCCGACAGCTATGGCTACACCTTC,CAWRADSYGYTF,.,.,TRBJ1-2,TRBV30
TGCGCCAGCAGCTTGGGGGGGACCTCCACAGATACGCAGTATTTT,CASSLGGTSTDTQYF,.,.,TRBJ2-3,TRBV5-1
TGTGCCAGCCTACCGGGACAGGGCCGCATGAACACTGAAGCTTTCTTT,CASLPGQGRMNTEAFF,TRBD1,.,TRBJ1-1,TRBV7-6
TGTGCCAGCACTTTAAACGCAGGGAAAGTATCGACTGGAAACACCATATATTTT,CASTLNAGKVSTGNTIYF,.,.,TRBJ1-3,TRBV5-6
TGCGCCAGCAAGATTTCCCTCTCTGGGGCCAACGTCCTGACTTTC,CASKISLSGANVLTF,.,.,TRBJ2-6,TRBV5-1
TGTGCCATCAAGGCGGGACTAGCTTTCAATGAGCAGTTCTTC,CAIKAGLAFNEQFF,TRBD2,.,TRBJ2-1,TRBV10-3
TGTGCCAGCAGCTTAGTTTACAATGAGCAGTTCTTC,CASSLVYNEQFF,.,.,TRBJ2-1,TRBV11-2
TGTGCCAGCAGCCAGACAGGAAGGGAAGGAGGCTACACCTTC,CASSQTGREGGYTF,.,.,TRBJ1-2,TRBV7-2
TGTGCCAGCTCACCATCGGACGCCTATGGCTACACCTTC,CASSPSDAYGYTF,.,.,TRBJ1-2,TRBV18
TGTGCCAGCTCACCACAGGGCAGAAACACCATATATTTT,CASSPQGRNTIYF,.,.,TRBJ1-3,TRBV18
TGTGCCAGTAAAATAGCGGGGCTATACAATGAGCAGTTCTTC,CASKIAGLYNEQFF,TRBD2,.,TRBJ2-1,TRBV19
TGTGCCAGCAGTTCCACAGGGGCCGGGAGCGGCTACACCTTC,CASSSTGAGSGYTF,TRBD1,.,TRBJ1-2,TRBV2
TGTGCCACCTCCGAGCGGGGAGACTATGGCTACACCTTC,CATSERGDYGYTF,.,.,TRBJ1-2,TRBV24-1
TGTGCCAGCAGCTTACAGCAAGAGACCCAGTACTTC,CASSLQQETQYF,.,.,TRBJ2-5,TRBV7-6
TGCGCCAGCAGCTCTGGACAGGGCGGACTAAATGTCTACACCTTC,CASSSGQGGLNVYTF,TRBD1,.,TRBJ1-2,TRBV5-1
TGTGCCAGCAGGGACTGGGGGGGGTCGAACACTGAAGCTTTCTTT,CASRDWGGSNTEAFF,.,few,TRBJ1-1,TRBV6-5
TGTGCCAGCAGTTTAGACAGGGTAATCGCCGGGGAGCTGTTTTTT,CASSLDRVIAGELFF,TRBD1,.,TRBJ2-2,TRBV6-2/TRBV6-3
TGTGCCAGCAGTTTCCAGGCCACAGATACGCAGTATTTT,CASSFQATDTQYF,.,few,TRBJ2-3,TRBV6-2/TRBV6-3
TGTGCCAGCAGCCCCAATGTAGTGGAGACAGGGGGTGAAAAACTGTTTTTT,CASSPNVVETGGEKLFF,TRBD1,.,TRBJ1-4,TRBV5-6
TGCGCCAGCAGCCAGAGGACGGCGAACACTGAAGCTTTCTTT,CASSQRTANTEAFF,.,.,TRBJ1-1,TRBV5-1
TGTGCCAGCAGCGTTGACCTAGGGGGGAACATTCAGTACTTC,CASSVDLGGNIQYF,.,once,TRBJ2-4,TRBV9